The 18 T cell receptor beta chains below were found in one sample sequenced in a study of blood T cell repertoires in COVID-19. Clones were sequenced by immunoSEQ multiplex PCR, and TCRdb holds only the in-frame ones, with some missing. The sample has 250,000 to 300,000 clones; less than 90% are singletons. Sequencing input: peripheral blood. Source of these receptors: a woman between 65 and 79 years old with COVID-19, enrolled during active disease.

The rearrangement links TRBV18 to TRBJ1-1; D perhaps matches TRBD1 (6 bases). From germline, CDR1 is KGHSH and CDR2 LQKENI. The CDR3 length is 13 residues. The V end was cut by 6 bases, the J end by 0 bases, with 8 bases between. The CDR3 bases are TGTGCCAGCTCGCAGGGGATGAACACTGAAGCTTTCTTT. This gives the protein CASSQGMNTEAFF.

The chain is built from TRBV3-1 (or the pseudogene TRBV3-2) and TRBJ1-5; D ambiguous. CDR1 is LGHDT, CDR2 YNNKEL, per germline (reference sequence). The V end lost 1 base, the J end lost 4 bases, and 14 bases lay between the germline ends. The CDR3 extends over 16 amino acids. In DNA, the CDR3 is TGTGCCAGCAGCCAAGGGGCCCAAAGATTGAATCAGCCCCAGCATTTT. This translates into CASSQGAQRLNQPQHF.

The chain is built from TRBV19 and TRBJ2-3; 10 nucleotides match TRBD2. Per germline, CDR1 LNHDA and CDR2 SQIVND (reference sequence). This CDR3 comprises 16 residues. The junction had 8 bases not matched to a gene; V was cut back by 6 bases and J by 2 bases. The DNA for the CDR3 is TGTGCCAGTAGGACCTTAGCGGGGGGCCTCACAGATACGCAGTATTTT. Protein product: CASRTLAGGLTDTQYF.

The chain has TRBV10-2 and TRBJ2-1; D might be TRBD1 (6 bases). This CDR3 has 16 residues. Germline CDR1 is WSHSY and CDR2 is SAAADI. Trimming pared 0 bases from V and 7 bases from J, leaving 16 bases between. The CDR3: CASSESRVGARNEQFF. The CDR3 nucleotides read TGCGCCAGCAGTGAGTCGCGGGTGGGGGCCAGGAATGAGCAGTTCTTC.

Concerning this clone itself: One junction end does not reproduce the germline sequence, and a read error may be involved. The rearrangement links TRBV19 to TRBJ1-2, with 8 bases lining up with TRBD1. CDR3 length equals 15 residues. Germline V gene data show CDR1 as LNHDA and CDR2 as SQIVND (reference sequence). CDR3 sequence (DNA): TGTGCCAGTAGTCTAGACAGGGGAGGGGACTATGGCTACACCTTC. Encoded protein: CASSLDRGGDYGYTF.

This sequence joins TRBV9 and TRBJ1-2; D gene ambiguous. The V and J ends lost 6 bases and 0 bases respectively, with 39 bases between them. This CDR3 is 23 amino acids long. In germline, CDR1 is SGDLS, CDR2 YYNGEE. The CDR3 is CASTLLGPRPPTLDTKTNYGYTF. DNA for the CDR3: TGTGCCAGCACCCTGTTGGGTCCTCGACCCCCGACCCTCGACACAAAAACTAACTATGGCTACACCTTC.

CDR3 loop: CASSPRGARDGYTF. The CDR3 region has the DNA TGTGCCAGCTCACCCCGGGGGGCCCGCGATGGCTACACCTTC. The chain couples TRBV18 to TRBJ1-2, with D possibly being TRBD1 (6 bases). V lost 3 bases to trimming and J lost 6 bases, with 14 bases between them. Germline CDR1 and CDR2: KGHSH and LQKENI. The CDR3 sequence is 14 residues long.

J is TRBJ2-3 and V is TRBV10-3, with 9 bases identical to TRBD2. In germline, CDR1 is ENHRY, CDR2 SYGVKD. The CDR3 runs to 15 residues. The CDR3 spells CAIGAAGGLTDTQYF. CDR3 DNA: TGTGCGATTGGCGCGGCGGGGGGGCTCACAGATACGCAGTATTTT.

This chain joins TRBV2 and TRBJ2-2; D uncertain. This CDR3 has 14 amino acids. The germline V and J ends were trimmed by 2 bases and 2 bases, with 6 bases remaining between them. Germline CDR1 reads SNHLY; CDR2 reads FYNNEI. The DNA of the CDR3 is TGTGCCAGCAGTGAAATTAGAAACACCGGGGAGCTGTTTTTT. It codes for CASSEIRNTGELFF.

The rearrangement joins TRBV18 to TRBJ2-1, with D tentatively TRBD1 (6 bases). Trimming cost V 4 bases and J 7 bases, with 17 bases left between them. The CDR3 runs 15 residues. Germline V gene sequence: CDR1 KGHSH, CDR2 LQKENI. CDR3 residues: CASSLGMGHKNEQFF. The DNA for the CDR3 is TGTGCCAGCTCACTGGGGATGGGACACAAGAATGAGCAGTTCTTC.

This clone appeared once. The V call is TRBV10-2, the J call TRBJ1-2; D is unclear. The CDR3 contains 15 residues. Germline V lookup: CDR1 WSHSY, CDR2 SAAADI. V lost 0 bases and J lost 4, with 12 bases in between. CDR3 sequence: CASSESGEGSYGYTF. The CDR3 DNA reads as TGCGCCAGCAGTGAGTCCGGGGAAGGGAGCTATGGCTACACCTTC.

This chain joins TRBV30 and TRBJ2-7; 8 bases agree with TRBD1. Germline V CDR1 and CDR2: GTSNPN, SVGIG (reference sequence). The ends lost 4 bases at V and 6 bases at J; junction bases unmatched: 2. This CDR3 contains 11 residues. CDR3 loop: CAWNTGGEQYF. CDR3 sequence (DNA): TGTGCCTGGAATACAGGGGGCGAGCAGTACTTC.

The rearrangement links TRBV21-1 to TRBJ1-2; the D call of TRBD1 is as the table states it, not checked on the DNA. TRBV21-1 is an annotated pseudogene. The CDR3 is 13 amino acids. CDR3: CASTPGQNYGYTF. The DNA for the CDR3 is TGTGCCAGCACGCCAGGACAGAACTATGGCTACACCTTC.

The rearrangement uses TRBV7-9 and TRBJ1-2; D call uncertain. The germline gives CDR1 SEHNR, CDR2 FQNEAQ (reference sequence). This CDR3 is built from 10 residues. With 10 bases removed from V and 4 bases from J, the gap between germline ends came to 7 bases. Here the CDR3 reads CATRVYGYTF. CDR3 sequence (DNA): TGTGCCACCCGGGTCTATGGCTACACCTTC.

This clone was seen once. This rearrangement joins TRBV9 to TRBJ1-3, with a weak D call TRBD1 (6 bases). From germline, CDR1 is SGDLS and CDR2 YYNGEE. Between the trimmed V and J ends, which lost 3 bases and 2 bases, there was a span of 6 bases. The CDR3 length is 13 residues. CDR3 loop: CASSGDTGNTIYF. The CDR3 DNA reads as TGTGCCAGCAGCGGGGACACTGGAAACACCATATATTTT.

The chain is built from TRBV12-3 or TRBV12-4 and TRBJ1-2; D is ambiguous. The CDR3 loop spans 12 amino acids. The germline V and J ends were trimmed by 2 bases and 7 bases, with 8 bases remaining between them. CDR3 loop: CASSLQASGYTF. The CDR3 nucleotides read TGTGCCAGCAGTTTACAGGCGTCTGGCTACACCTTC.

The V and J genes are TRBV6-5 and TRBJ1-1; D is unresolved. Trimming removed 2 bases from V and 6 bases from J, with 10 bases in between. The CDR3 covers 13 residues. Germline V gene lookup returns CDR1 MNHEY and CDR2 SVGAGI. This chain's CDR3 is CASSYPSGAEAFF. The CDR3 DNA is TGTGCCAGCAGTTACCCGTCCGGAGCTGAAGCTTTCTTT.

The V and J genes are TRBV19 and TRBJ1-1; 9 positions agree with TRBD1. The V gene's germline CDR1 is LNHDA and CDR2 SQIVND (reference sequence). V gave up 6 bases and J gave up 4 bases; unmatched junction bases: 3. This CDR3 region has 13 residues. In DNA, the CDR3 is TGTGCCAGTAGGGGACAGGGTGGCACTGAAGCTTTCTTT. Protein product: CASRGQGGTEAFF.